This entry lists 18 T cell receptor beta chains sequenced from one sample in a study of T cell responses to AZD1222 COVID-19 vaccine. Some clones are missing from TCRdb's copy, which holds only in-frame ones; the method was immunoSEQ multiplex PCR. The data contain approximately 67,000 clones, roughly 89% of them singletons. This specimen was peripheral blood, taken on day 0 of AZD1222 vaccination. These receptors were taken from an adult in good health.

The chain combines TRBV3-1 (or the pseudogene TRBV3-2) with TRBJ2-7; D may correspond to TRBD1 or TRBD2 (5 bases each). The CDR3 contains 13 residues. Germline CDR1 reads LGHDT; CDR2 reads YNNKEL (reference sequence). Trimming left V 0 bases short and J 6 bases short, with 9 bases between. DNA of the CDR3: TGTGCCAGCAGCCAAGATTTGAGGGGCGAGCAGTACTTC. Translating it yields CASSQDLRGEQYF.

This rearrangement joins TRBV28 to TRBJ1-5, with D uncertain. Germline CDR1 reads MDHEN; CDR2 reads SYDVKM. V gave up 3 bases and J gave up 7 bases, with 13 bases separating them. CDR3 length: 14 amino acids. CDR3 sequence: CASSFLTGRQPQHF. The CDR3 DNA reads TGTGCCAGCAGTTTTCTCACGGGCAGACAGCCCCAGCATTTT.

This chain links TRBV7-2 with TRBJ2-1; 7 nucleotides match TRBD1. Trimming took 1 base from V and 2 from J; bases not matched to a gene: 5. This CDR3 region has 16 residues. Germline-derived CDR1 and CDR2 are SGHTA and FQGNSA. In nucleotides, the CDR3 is TGTGCCAGCAGCTTAGTCGCTAGGGGGCCCTACAATGAGCAGTTCTTC. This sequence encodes CASSLVARGPYNEQFF.

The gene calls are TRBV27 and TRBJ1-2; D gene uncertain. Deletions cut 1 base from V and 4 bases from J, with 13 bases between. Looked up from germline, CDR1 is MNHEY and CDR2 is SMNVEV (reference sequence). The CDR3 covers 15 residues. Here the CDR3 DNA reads TGTGCCAGCAGTTTATTTCCTCCCCGGGGCTATGGCTACACCTTC. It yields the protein CASSLFPPRGYGYTF.

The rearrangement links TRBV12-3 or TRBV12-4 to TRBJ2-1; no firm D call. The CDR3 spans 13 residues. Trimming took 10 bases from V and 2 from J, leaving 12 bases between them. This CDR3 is CATQPYTYNEQFF. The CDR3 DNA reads TGTGCCACCCAGCCGTATACCTACAATGAGCAGTTCTTC.

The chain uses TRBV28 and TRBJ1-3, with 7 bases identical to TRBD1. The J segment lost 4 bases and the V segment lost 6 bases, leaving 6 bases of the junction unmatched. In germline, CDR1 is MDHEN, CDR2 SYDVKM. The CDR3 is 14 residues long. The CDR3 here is CASRTTGWGNTIYF. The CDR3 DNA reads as TGTGCCAGCAGGACGACAGGGTGGGGAAACACCATATATTTT.

The CDR3 sequence is CASSLYRGEETQYF. CDR3 nucleotide sequence: TGTGCCAGCAGTTTATATCGGGGAGAAGAGACCCAGTACTTC. The rearrangement uses TRBV27 and TRBJ2-5; D is perhaps TRBD2 (5 bases). This CDR3 has 14 residues. Trimming took off 1 base at V and 3 bases at J, with 9 bases between the two ends. Germline lookup yields CDR1 MNHEY and CDR2 SMNVEV (reference sequence).

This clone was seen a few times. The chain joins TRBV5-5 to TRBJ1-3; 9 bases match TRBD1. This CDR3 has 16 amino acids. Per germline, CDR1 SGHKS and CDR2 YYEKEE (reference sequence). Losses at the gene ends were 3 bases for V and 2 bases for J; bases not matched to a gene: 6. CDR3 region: CASSYGTGSAGNTIYF. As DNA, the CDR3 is TGTGCCAGCAGCTATGGGACAGGGAGCGCTGGAAACACCATATATTTT.

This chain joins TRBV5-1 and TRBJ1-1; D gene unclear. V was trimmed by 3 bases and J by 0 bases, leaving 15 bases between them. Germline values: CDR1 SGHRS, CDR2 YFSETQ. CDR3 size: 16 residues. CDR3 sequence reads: CASSSGHIPLNTEAFF. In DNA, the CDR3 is TGCGCCAGCAGCTCTGGGCACATACCTTTGAACACTGAAGCTTTCTTT.

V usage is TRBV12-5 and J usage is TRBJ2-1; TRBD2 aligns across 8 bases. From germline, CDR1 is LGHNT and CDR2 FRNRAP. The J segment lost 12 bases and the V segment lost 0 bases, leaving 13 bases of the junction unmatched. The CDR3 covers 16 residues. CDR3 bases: TGTGCTAGTGGTTTGGTACGGGAGCGGGGGTCTTCGGGGCAGTTCTTC. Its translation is CASGLVRERGSSGQFF.

In nucleotides, the CDR3 is TGTGCCAGCAGGACGGCGAGGGACACTGAAGCTTTCTTT. Amino acid sequence: CASRTARDTEAFF. This chain joins TRBV6-5 and TRBJ1-1; D ambiguous. V gave up 6 bases and J gave up 3 bases, with 11 bases separating them. Germline V gene lookup returns CDR1 MNHEY and CDR2 SVGAGI. The CDR3 contains 13 residues.

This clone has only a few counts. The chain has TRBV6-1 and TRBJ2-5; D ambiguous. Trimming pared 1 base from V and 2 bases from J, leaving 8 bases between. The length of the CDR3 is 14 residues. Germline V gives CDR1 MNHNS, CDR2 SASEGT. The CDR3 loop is CASSEGRTQETQYF. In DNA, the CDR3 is TGTGCCAGCAGTGAAGGACGGACGCAAGAGACCCAGTACTTC.

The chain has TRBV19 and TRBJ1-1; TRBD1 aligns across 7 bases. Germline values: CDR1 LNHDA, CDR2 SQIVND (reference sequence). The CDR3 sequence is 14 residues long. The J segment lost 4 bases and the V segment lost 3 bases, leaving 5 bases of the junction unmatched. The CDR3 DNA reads TGTGCCAGTAGTATGGGCAGGGGGGGCACTGAAGCTTTCTTT. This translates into CASSMGRGGTEAFF.

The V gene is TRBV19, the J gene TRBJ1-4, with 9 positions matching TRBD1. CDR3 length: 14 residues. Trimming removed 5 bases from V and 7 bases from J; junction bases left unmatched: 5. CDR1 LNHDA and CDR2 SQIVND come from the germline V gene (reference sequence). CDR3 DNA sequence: TGTGCCAGTAGTTCGGACAGGGGCGCTGAAAAACTGTTTTTT. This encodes CASSSDRGAEKLFF.

The CDR3 DNA follows: TGTGCCAGCAGCTTGAGGGTAATCTACACTGAAGCTTTCTTT. This gives the protein CASSLRVIYTEAFF. The gene calls are TRBV5-4 and TRBJ1-1; D is unresolved. This CDR3 is built from 14 residues. Trimming took 1 base from V and 3 from J, leaving 10 bases between them. The V gene's germline CDR1 is SGHNT and CDR2 YYREEE (reference sequence).

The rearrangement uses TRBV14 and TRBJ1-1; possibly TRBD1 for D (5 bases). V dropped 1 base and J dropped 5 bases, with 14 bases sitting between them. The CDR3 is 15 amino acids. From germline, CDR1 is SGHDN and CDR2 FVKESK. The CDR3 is CASSQVLGVRTEAFF. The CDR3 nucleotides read TGTGCCAGCAGCCAAGTGCTGGGGGTCAGGACTGAAGCTTTCTTT. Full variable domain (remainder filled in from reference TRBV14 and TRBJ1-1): EAGVTQFPSHSVIEKGQTVTLRCDPISGHDNLYWYRRVMGKEIKFLLHFVKESKQDESGMPNNRFLAERTGGTYSTLKVQPAELEDSGVYFCASSQVLGVRTEAFFGQGTRLTVV.

This CDR3 reads CASSNYRIEAFF. CDR3 sequence (DNA): TGTGCCAGCAGTAACTACAGGATCGAAGCTTTCTTT. The V call is TRBV6-2 or TRBV6-3, the J call TRBJ1-1; TRBD1 is a possible D gene (5 bases). Germline lookup yields CDR1 MNHEY and CDR2 SVGEGT. The CDR3 length is 12 residues. V gave up 5 bases and J gave up 8 bases, with 12 bases separating them.

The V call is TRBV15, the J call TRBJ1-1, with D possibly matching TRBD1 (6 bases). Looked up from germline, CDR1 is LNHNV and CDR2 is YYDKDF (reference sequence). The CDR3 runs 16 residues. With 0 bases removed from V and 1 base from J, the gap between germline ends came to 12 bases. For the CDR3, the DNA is TGTGCCACCAGCAGAGATTTCCCAGGGGCGAACACTGAAGCTTTCTTT. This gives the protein CATSRDFPGANTEAFF.